The following is a TCR beta chain sequence with its context. The antigen is undetermined. These data belong to a study of T-cell memory formation after mild COVID-19. Study context: TCR clusters showed largely donor specificity. Study-level results: Mostly located in CM and EM were contracting CD4+ clones, with contracting CD8+ clones located in EMRA. Contracting clones from day 15 to 85 had balanced CD4/CD8; later expanders favoured CD4+.

Germline V gives CDR1 MGHRA, CDR2 YSYEKL. The CDR3 covers 15 residues. The germline V and J ends were trimmed by 2 bases and 5 bases, with 12 bases remaining between them. Each CDR3 protein gets one entry after TCRdb re-called the 5' RACE reads with MiXCR. The table shows hundreds of thousands of distinct CDR3 sequences, with approximately 13% occurring only once. The chain uses TRBV4-1 and TRBJ2-2; maybe TRBD2 (5 bases). Sequencing used PBMCs or a T cell subset sorted from them (not recorded which). The receptor comes from a man aged 18-30 years who had mild COVID-19 (a few samples of this study predate the infection). Cell type and time point are not known. The CDR3 bases are TGCGCCAGCAGCCAACCCGCACTAGATACCGGGGAGCTGTTTTTT. Protein product: CASSQPALDTGELFF.